The 18 T cell receptor beta chains reported below all come from one sample, sequenced in a study of CD8 T cells in ankylosing spondylitis (TCRdb year 2017). No antigen has been assigned to these receptors. Receptors were amplified or captured by 5' RACE. TCRdb lists the instrument as Illumina HiSeq 2500. TCRdb trimmed the raw reads at Q25, called clones with MiXCR and kept productive beta chains. Each CDR3 protein appears once, grouped with its most common genes and DNA. Present in this sample are 200,000 to 250,000 distinct CDR3 sequences, about 6.7% of which were seen just once. The ten largest account for 11% to 15% of the sample. What the research found in general, with its limitations: Blood from ankylosing spondylitis patients appeared to be characterized by a TCR beta motif composed of about eight highly homologous amino acid variants.

Sequenced material: blood, either unsorted or a sorted T cell fraction (not recorded which). The receptors derive from a male donor with ankylosing spondylitis.

This clonotype was recorded a few times. An end of the junction does not agree with germline; a read error may underlie this. The V call is TRBV7-7, the J call TRBJ2-4; TRBD2 is a possible D gene (5 bases). CDR3 size: 13 residues. Per the germline V gene, CDR1 is SSHAT and CDR2 is FNYEAQ (reference sequence). The CDR3 region is CASSLALGYIQYF. The CDR3 nucleotides read TGTGCTAGCAGCTTAGCGCTGGGCTACATTCAGTACTTC.

This clonotype was picked up many times. The chain combines TRBV20-1 with TRBJ2-2; D possibly uses TRBD1 or TRBD2 (5 bases each). Germline values: CDR1 DFQATT, CDR2 SNEGSKA (reference sequence). The germline V and J ends were trimmed by 6 bases and 4 bases, with 9 bases remaining between them. The CDR3 spans 12 residues. CDR3 nucleotides: TGCAGTGCCCCGGGACCCACCGGGGAGCTGTTTTTT. It codes for CSAPGPTGELFF.

This clonotype was observed many times. The chain joins TRBV4-1 to TRBJ1-2, with TRBD1 as a possible D gene (5 bases). This CDR3 spans 19 amino acids. Germline loops: CDR1 MGHRA, CDR2 YSYEKL. V lost 2 bases and J 3 bases, leaving 25 bases between the germline ends. The CDR3 here is CASSQKGALELGVDYGYTF. Here the CDR3 DNA reads TGCGCCAGCAGCCAAAAAGGGGCTCTTGAACTGGGGGTGGACTATGGCTACACCTTC.

The chain employs TRBV7-9 and TRBJ2-3; D gene uncertain. The CDR3 consists of 13 residues. V was shortened by 3 bases and J by 2 bases, with 6 bases between the two germline ends. Looked up from germline, CDR1 is SEHNR and CDR2 is FQNEAQ (reference sequence). Written as DNA, the CDR3 is TGTGCCAGCAGCTTTTCGCTCACAGATACGCAGTATTTT. Its translation: CASSFSLTDTQYF.

In its sample, this clonotype was seen many times. The chain combines TRBV28 with TRBJ1-1, with TRBD1 matching 7 bases. There are 15 residues in the CDR3. Germline-derived CDR1 and CDR2 are MDHEN and SYDVKM. Trimming removed 10 bases from V and 5 bases from J; junction bases left unmatched: 16. CDR3 residues: CAITPQGTGDTEAFF. The CDR3, as DNA: TGTGCCATCACTCCCCAGGGAACAGGGGATACTGAAGCTTTCTTT.

The chain joins TRBV28 to TRBJ2-3; weak D call: TRBD2 (7 bases). Germline CDR1 is MDHEN and CDR2 is SYDVKM. V was pared by 3 bases and J by 3 bases, with 10 bases between. This CDR3 region has 14 residues. CDR3 protein: CASSFGGPTDTQYF. The CDR3 region has the DNA TGTGCCAGCAGTTTCGGGGGGCCTACAGATACGCAGTATTTT.

This clonotype appeared many times. V and J are TRBV30 and TRBJ2-1, with D possibly matching TRBD1 (5 bases). Germline V gives CDR1 GTSNPN, CDR2 SVGIG (reference sequence). The CDR3 is 12 residues long. CDR3 residues: CGAGRSYNEQFF. CDR3 sequence (DNA): TGTGGGGCAGGGCGCTCCTACAATGAGCAGTTCTTC.

This clonotype was picked up many times. Written as DNA, the CDR3 is TGTGCCAGCAGTTACGTTTTAGTAAAGTACGAGCAGTACTTC. Translation: CASSYVLVKYEQYF. The chain employs TRBV6-2 or TRBV6-3 and TRBJ2-7; D is uncertain. CDR1 and CDR2 from the germline V gene are MNHEY and SVGEGT. V was trimmed by 2 bases and J by 4 bases, leaving 12 bases between them. The CDR3 spans 14 residues.

The sample holds many counts of this clonotype. The chain is built from TRBV7-8 and TRBJ2-4; no reliable D call. The CDR3 has 12 amino acids. The germline V and J ends were trimmed by 1 base and 8 bases, with 6 bases remaining between them. Germline CDR1 is SGHVS and CDR2 is FQNEAQ. CDR3 nucleotides: TGTGCCAGCAGCTTAGTTTCGGACATTCAGTACTTC. It translates to CASSLVSDIQYF.

This clonotype came up many times. The rearrangement uses TRBV4-3 and TRBJ1-1; 10 bases are shared with TRBD1. The V and J ends lost 4 bases and 5 bases, in that order; junction bases with no gene match: 7. The germline gives CDR1 LGHNA, CDR2 YSLEER. This CDR3 has 15 residues. The CDR3 loop reads CASSPRQGAWTEAFF. CDR3 coding DNA: TGCGCCAGCAGCCCTCGACAGGGGGCTTGGACTGAAGCTTTCTTT.

This clonotype has a count of ten or more. This chain connects TRBV5-1 to TRBJ1-1; no firm D call. CDR3 length equals 13 residues. V was clipped by 0 bases and J by 1 base, with 4 bases between them. CDR1 is SGHRS, CDR2 YFSETQ, per germline. The CDR3 spells CASSLAWNTEAFF. CDR3 sequence (DNA): TGCGCCAGCAGCTTGGCTTGGAACACTGAAGCTTTCTTT.

This clonotype was recorded many times. V usage is TRBV5-1 and J usage is TRBJ2-3, with 9 nucleotides matching TRBD2. CDR1 is SGHRS, CDR2 YFSETQ, per germline. The CDR3 runs 14 residues. V lost 6 bases and J lost 4; bases outside the gene matches: 6. DNA for the CDR3: TGCGCCAGCATGCTTAGCGGGAGCCCAGATACGCAGTATTTT. Encoded protein: CASMLSGSPDTQYF.

This clonotype turned up a few times. The chain employs TRBV10-3 and TRBJ1-2, with D hard to call. The CDR3 length is 12 residues. Germline V gene sequence: CDR1 ENHRY, CDR2 SYGVKD. V was clipped by 8 bases and J by 4 bases, with 11 bases between them. CDR3 nucleotide sequence: TGTGCCATCGGTCCAGGAAGCTATGGCTACACCTTC. Protein sequence: CAIGPGSYGYTF.

This clonotype showed up just a few times. The chain couples TRBV12-5 to TRBJ2-1, with D tentatively TRBD2 (5 bases). From germline, CDR1 is LGHNT and CDR2 FRNRAP. The CDR3 runs 16 residues. V shed 6 bases and J shed 0 bases, with 15 bases lying between them. This CDR3 is CASGPSGRLSYNEQFF. The CDR3 bases are TGTGCTAGTGGCCCCAGCGGCCGGCTCTCCTACAATGAGCAGTTCTTC. The full variable domain, its missing parts supplied by reference TRBV12-5 and TRBJ2-1, is DARVTQTPRHKVTEMGQEVTMRCQPILGHNTVFWYRQTMMQGLELLAYFRNRAPLDDSGMPKDRFSAEMPDATLATLKIQPSEPRDSAVYFCASGPSGRLSYNEQFFGPGTRLTVL.

Ten or more counts support this clonotype. The chain joins TRBV27 to TRBJ1-2; 9 bases are a match to TRBD1. The J segment lost 4 bases and the V segment lost 9 bases, leaving 9 bases of the junction unmatched. From germline, CDR1 is MNHEY and CDR2 SMNVEV (reference sequence). This CDR3 contains 14 residues. CDR3 DNA sequence: TGTGCCAGTAAGACAGGGGGATATTCCTATGGCTACACCTTC. Residues: CASKTGGYSYGYTF.

At least ten counts were recorded for this clonotype. The rearrangement uses TRBV11-2 and TRBJ2-1; TRBD2 agrees at 10 bases. This CDR3 has 13 residues. Trimming removed 5 bases from V and 12 bases from J; junction bases left unmatched: 7. Germline values: CDR1 SGHAT, CDR2 FQNNGV. In DNA, the CDR3 is TGTGCCAGCAGCCTCAATAGCGGGAGGCCGCAGTTCTTC. Translating gives CASSLNSGRPQFF.

This chain connects TRBV25-1 to TRBJ2-3; unclear D gene. The CDR3 runs 14 residues. Germline V gives CDR1 MGHDK, CDR2 SYGVNS. Trimming took 4 bases from V and 0 from J, leaving 8 bases between them. The CDR3 is CASSGGVSTDTQYF. CDR3 bases: TGTGCCAGCAGTGGTGGGGTTAGCACAGATACGCAGTATTTT.

This clonotype was seen repeatedly, ten times or more. The chain combines TRBV11-2 with TRBJ2-7; no clear D. Germline V lookup: CDR1 SGHAT, CDR2 FQNNGV. Between the trimmed V and J ends, which lost 2 bases and 6 bases, there was a span of 8 bases. The CDR3 extends over 12 amino acids. The CDR3 DNA follows: TGTGCCAGCAGCTTACAATCGGTCGAGCAGTACTTC. This sequence encodes CASSLQSVEQYF.